These 5 T cell receptor beta chains were all obtained from the same sample, sequenced in a study of cytomegalovirus exposure and HLA in healthy donors. Primers: 60 Vbeta forward and 13 Jbeta reverse. Profiled with immunoSEQ multiplex PCR; TCRdb holds only in-frame clones, not every one. The profile shows tens of thousands of clones, 74% of them singletons. Specimen: PBMCs. The receptors were sampled from a woman aged 25 to 39 in good health and CMV-seropositive.

V is TRBV6-1 and J is TRBJ1-1; D perhaps matches TRBD1 (6 bases). Germline CDR1 MNHNS, CDR2 SASEGT. The CDR3 has 14 amino acids. Trimming shortened V by 7 bases and J by 0 bases, and 12 bases separated the two germline ends. CDR3 in amino acids: CASTTGPMNTEAFF. In nucleotides, the CDR3 is TGTGCCAGCACGACAGGCCCCATGAACACTGAAGCTTTCTTT.

V usage is TRBV28 and J usage is TRBJ2-7; TRBD1 agrees at 11 bases. The V segment lost 2 bases and the J segment 4 bases; nucleotides outside the gene matches: 4. The germline V gene has CDR1 MDHEN and CDR2 SYDVKM. The length of the CDR3 is 15 residues. CDR3 loop: CASSLAGTGGYEQYF. The CDR3 bases are TGTGCCAGCAGTTTAGCCGGGACAGGGGGTTACGAGCAGTACTTC.

This chain links TRBV29-1 with TRBJ2-5; perhaps TRBD2 as D (6 bases). The germline V and J ends were trimmed by 4 bases and 2 bases, with 20 bases remaining between them. The CDR3 extends over 16 amino acids. The germline CDR1 and CDR2 sequences are SQVTM and ANQGSEA. CDR3 coding DNA: TGCAGCGTTGCAGTTGGCAGGAGGGCATGGCAAGAGACCCAGTACTTC. Translating gives CSVAVGRRAWQETQYF.

The chain carries TRBV5-4 and TRBJ2-5; D unresolved. The V end was cut by 4 bases, the J end by 1 base, with 2 bases between. Germline-derived CDR1 and CDR2 are SGHNT and YYREEE (reference sequence). The CDR3 has 11 amino acids. CDR3 DNA: TGTGCCAGCAGCCGCCAAGAGACCCAGTACTTC. This sequence encodes CASSRQETQYF.

The chain is built from TRBV30 and TRBJ2-7; 7 nucleotides line up with TRBD1. The CDR3 sequence is 14 residues long. The V gene's germline CDR1 is GTSNPN and CDR2 SVGIG (reference sequence). Trimming took 3 bases from V and 0 from J; bases not matched to a gene: 5. CDR3 protein: CAWSSGDSSYEQYF. CDR3 DNA sequence: TGTGCCTGGAGCTCTGGGGACAGCTCCTACGAGCAGTACTTC.